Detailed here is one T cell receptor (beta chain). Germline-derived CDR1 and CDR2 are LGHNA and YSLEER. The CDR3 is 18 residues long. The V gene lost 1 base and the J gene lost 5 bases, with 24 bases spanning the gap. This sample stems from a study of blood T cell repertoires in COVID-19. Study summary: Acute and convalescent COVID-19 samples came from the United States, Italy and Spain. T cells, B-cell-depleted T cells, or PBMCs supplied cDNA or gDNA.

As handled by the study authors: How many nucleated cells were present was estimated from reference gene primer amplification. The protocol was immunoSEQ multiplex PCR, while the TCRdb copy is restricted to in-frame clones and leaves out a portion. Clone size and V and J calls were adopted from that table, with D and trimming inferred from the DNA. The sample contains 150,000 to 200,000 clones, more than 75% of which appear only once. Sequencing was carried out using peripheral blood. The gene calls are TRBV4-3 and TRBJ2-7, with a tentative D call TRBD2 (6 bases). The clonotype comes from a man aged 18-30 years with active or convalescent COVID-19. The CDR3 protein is CASSQGSGFVGRPNEQYF. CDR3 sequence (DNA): TGCGCCAGCAGCCAAGGGTCCGGGTTTGTCGGGAGACCGAACGAGCAGTACTTC.